This T cell receptor beta chain came from a study of shared clonotypes between healthy human individuals. Whole-study findings and limits: With several donors compared, roughly 5% of naive CD4 clonotypes were shared. Sorted-subset samples were not fully sequenced, rarefaction indicated. What limited the represented genetic and exposure-history diversity was the small number of donors.

CD45RO negativity and positive selection for CCR7 defined naive CD8 cells, a population that excluded terminally differentiated effector memory CD45RA+ cells. Caucasian adults residing in Nashville, Tennessee made up all the donors. Clones were sequenced by immunoSEQ multiplex PCR, and TCRdb holds only the in-frame ones, with some missing. The data contain around 2,100,000 clones, approximately 94% of them singletons. Germline CDR1 and CDR2: SNHLY and FYNNEI. The CDR3 sequence is 18 residues long. With 2 bases clipped from V and 5 bases from J, the junction kept 15 bases outside the gene matches. Note on this clone: Antigen specificity is unknown.

This chain uses TRBV2 with TRBJ2-5; 9 nucleotides agree with TRBD2. Sequencing input: naive CD8+ T cells sorted from blood. The TCR sequence derives from a man between 18 and 35 years old in good health. In DNA form, the CDR3 reads TGTGCCAGCAGTGAAAACCCCTGGGGCGGGGGGGCCTCGGAGACCCAGTACTTC. Residues: CASSENPWGGGASETQYF. The full variable domain, its missing parts supplied by reference TRBV2 and TRBJ2-5, is EPEVTQTPSHQVTQMGQEVILRCVPISNHLYFYWYRQILGQKVEFLVSFYNNEISEKSEIFDDQFSVERPDGSNFTLKIRSTKLEDSAMYFCASSENPWGGGASETQYFGPGTRLLVL.